The text below deals with one T cell receptor beta chain. No antigen is known for it. TCRdb's table, derived via immunoSEQ multiplex PCR, lists solely in-frame clones and lacks some. The sample lists some 170,000 clones, roughly nine tenths occurring once. The CDR3 sequence is 14 residues long. Germline lookup yields CDR1 LNHNV and CDR2 YYDKDF (reference sequence). Trimming cost V 1 base and J 12 bases; bases outside gene matches: 6. The data were obtained in a study of cytomegalovirus exposure and HLA in healthy donors. General study findings and limits: Most TCR sequences were seen very rarely across donors, but some public TCRs occurred in many.

The sequenced sample was PBMCs. This clonotype was obtained from a man in his late teens or twenties in good health and CMV-seropositive. The chain recombines TRBV15 with TRBJ2-1; 10 nucleotides line up with TRBD2. CDR3 loop: CATSRVLAGPGQFF. In nucleotides, the CDR3 is TGTGCCACCAGCAGAGTACTAGCGGGGCCGGGGCAGTTCTTC.